A single sample is the source of the 27 T cell receptor beta chains below, sequenced in a study of CD8+CD57+ T cells in acquired aplastic anemia. Genomic DNA acted as the template from which TCR beta VDJ combination and CDR3 sequence profiling were carried out. One entry per CDR3 protein results from TCRdb running MiXCR on the reads. The table records approximately 250,000 distinct CDR3 sequences, about 80% of them present only once. Patients who underwent sequencing had shown CD8+CD57+ cell expansion by flow cytometry. The sample comprised sorted CD4+, CD8+, or CD8+CD57+ T cells (not recorded which) from PBMCs. The origin of the receptors is a human donor with aplastic anemia.

V gene TRBV11-2 combines with J gene TRBJ2-3, with 8 positions matching TRBD1. The CDR3 is 15 amino acids. The junction had 9 bases not matched to a gene; V was cut back by 5 bases and J by 5 bases. Germline values: CDR1 SGHAT, CDR2 FQNNGV. The CDR3 is CASSAIDRGIDTQYF. In DNA, the CDR3 is TGTGCCAGCAGCGCAATCGACAGGGGAATAGATACGCAGTATTTT.

This clonotype was seen a single time. The V gene is TRBV7-9, the J gene TRBJ2-1; possible D gene TRBD2, 7 bases. Deletions cut 5 bases from V and 12 bases from J, with 26 bases between. The germline gives CDR1 SEHNR, CDR2 FQNEAQ (reference sequence). The CDR3 is 16 amino acids. In nucleotides, the CDR3 is TGTGCCAGCAGCACTCAAGAGGGCGGGGGCTGCACTTTGCAGTTCTTC. Protein sequence: CASSTQEGGGCTLQFF. Using reference TRBV7-9 and TRBJ2-1 for the parts outside the CDR3, the full variable domain is DTGVSQNPRHKITKRGQNVTFRCDPISEHNRLYWYRQTLGQGPEFLTYFQNEAQLEKSRLLSDRFSAERPKGSFSTLEIQRTEQGDSAMYLCASSTQEGGGCTLQFFGPGTRLTVL.

As regards this clonotype: No conserved phenylalanine or tryptophan is present at the end of the CDR3, so a read error is the likely explanation. It is unclear where the CDR3 begins or ends on the DNA, so no DNA is shown, and the CDR3 is as TCRdb lists it. The CDR3 here is CASSLAAGSDTLY. V gene TRBV7-8 combines with J gene TRBJ1-1; TRBD1 is the table's D call and was not checked against the DNA. The CDR3 region is 13 residues in length, termini included. Germline CDR1 reads SGHVS; CDR2 reads FQNEAQ.

A note on this clonotype: Its ends do not fully match the called genes, so a read error is possible. The chain joins TRBV9 to TRBJ1-1; no clear D. Germline V gene data show CDR1 as SGDLS and CDR2 as YYNGEE. The CDR3 has 15 residues. The CDR3 sequence is CASSVSVPRNPEAFF. CDR3 bases: TGTGCCAGCAGCGTATCTGTGCCCCGGAACCCTGAAGCTTTCTTT.

As for this clonotype: This CDR3 is missing its conserved last phenylalanine or tryptophan, likely due to a read error. The DNA is omitted, as the CDR3 cannot be located on it reliably, and the CDR3 follows TCRdb's listing. This chain connects TRBV7-3 to TRBJ2-3. In germline, CDR1 is SGHTA, CDR2 FQGTGA. The CDR3 extends over 13 residues, inclusive of both ends. The CDR3 is CASRVGSTGTNYV.

The chain couples TRBV7-3 to TRBJ2-3; TRBD1 might be the D (5 bases). The CDR3 totals 15 residues. The V end lost 2 bases, the J end lost 2 bases, and 11 bases lay between the germline ends. Per germline, CDR1 SGHTA and CDR2 FQGTGA. DNA of the CDR3: TGTGCCAGCAGCTTAGGGGCGAACGCCACAGATACGCAGTATTTT. Translated, it gives CASSLGANATDTQYF.

In DNA, the CDR3 is TGTGCCAGCAGCTCTGATGGAGGTGCTAATGAAAAACTGTTTTTT. It specifies CASSSDGGANEKLFF. This sequence joins TRBV7-9 and TRBJ1-4; unclear D gene. Trimming removed 4 bases from V and 3 bases from J, with 12 bases in between. Germline CDR1 and CDR2: SEHNR and FQNEAQ (reference sequence). The CDR3 length is 15 residues.

J is TRBJ2-4 and V is TRBV7-3; weak D call: TRBD1 (5 bases). The better agreement between TRBJ2-5 and the DNA end casts doubt on the J call. CDR3 size: 12 residues. Germline V gives CDR1 SGHTA, CDR2 FQGTGA. CDR3 sequence (DNA): TGTGCCGGACAAGGAGCTGGGGAGACCCAGTACTTC. This codes for CAGQGAGETQYF.

The chain uses TRBV29-1 and TRBJ2-1; 11 bases are a match to TRBD1. Germline-derived CDR1 and CDR2 are SQVTM and ANQGSEA. The CDR3 loop spans 12 amino acids. The V segment lost 6 bases and the J segment 10 bases; nucleotides outside the gene matches: 5. The CDR3 DNA reads as TGCAGCGTCGGGACAGGGGGAGAGGAGCAGTTCTTC. Translation: CSVGTGGEEQFF.

The J gene is TRBJ2-1, the V gene TRBV7-9, with 9 bases fitting TRBD1. The junction had 17 bases not matched to a gene; V was cut back by 5 bases and J by 12 bases. Germline V gene lookup returns CDR1 SEHNR and CDR2 FQNEAQ (reference sequence). The CDR3 loop spans 16 amino acids. CDR3 nucleotides: TGTGCCAGCAGCCCCCGGACAGGGGATCACACAGATACGCAGTTCTTC. Its translation: CASSPRTGDHTDTQFF.

The chain couples TRBV19 to TRBJ1-3; D gene ambiguous. CDR1 LNHDA and CDR2 SQIVND come from the germline V gene (reference sequence). The CDR3 has 14 residues. V was pared by 9 bases and J by 3 bases, with 15 bases between. DNA for the CDR3: TGTGCCAGCATCTCAAGGATTGGTGGAAACACCATATATTTT. It is translated as CASISRIGGNTIYF.

J is TRBJ2-2 and V is TRBV5-8; perhaps TRBD1 as D (5 bases). The CDR3 extends over 13 amino acids. V was cut by 0 bases and J by 5 bases, with 5 bases left in between. Germline-derived CDR1 and CDR2 are SGHTS and YDEGEE. CDR3 sequence: CASSLEGTGELFF. The CDR3, as DNA: TGTGCCAGCAGCTTGGAGGGGACCGGGGAGCTGTTTTTT.

This clonotype has more than one count but fewer than ten. The conserved phenylalanine or tryptophan normally closing the CDR3 is absent here, so this likely arose from a read error. The limits of the CDR3 on the DNA are not certain, so only TCRdb's listed CDR3 is given. The rearrangement links TRBV12-3 or TRBV12-4 to TRBJ2-1; the D call in the table, TRBD1, was not verified against the DNA. A total of 8 residues make up the CDR3, ends included. CDR3 sequence: CASSDRDR.

About this clonotype itself: The CDR3 carries no conserved terminal phenylalanine or tryptophan, so it likely arises from a read error. This chain links TRBV20-1 with TRBJ1-1; TRBD1 is a possible D gene (5 bases). CDR1 is DFQATT, CDR2 SNEGSKA, per germline (reference sequence). Deletions cut 5 bases from V and 3 bases from J, with 13 bases between. There are 13 residues in the CDR3. CDR3 sequence reads: CSAGGGSDTEAFL. CDR3 sequence (DNA): TGCAGTGCTGGTGGGGGTAGTGACACTGAAGCTTTCCTT.

Regarding this clonotype: One junction end does not reproduce the germline sequence, and a read error may be involved. The J gene is TRBJ2-7, the V gene TRBV7-9, with D perhaps matching TRBD2 (6 bases). The CDR3 totals 14 residues. The germline CDR1 and CDR2 sequences are SEHNR and FQNEAQ (reference sequence). The CDR3: CASSLVGGNYKQYF. The CDR3 nucleotides read TGTGCCAGCAGCTTAGTGGGAGGTAACTACAAGCAGTACTTC.

This sequence joins TRBV7-2 and TRBJ2-5; D is perhaps TRBD2 (6 bases). Germline V lookup: CDR1 SGHTA, CDR2 FQGNSA. The CDR3 extends over 15 amino acids. V was clipped by 1 base and J by 14 bases, with 23 bases between them. The CDR3: CASSLVVGGETQYYF. The DNA for the CDR3 is TGTGCCAGCAGCTTAGTGGTGGGGGGAGAGACCCAGTACTACTTC.

V gene TRBV5-6 combines with J gene TRBJ1-5; D call uncertain. V was clipped by 2 bases and J by 13 bases, with 34 bases between them. Germline V gene lookup returns CDR1 SGHDT and CDR2 YYEEEE. The CDR3 has 19 residues. The CDR3 DNA follows: TGTGCCAGCAGCTTTACTAGCGGGGTACCCGCTAATCCGCTGCTGGCACAGCATTTT. Its translation is CASSFTSGVPANPLLAQHF.

The J gene is TRBJ2-3, the V gene TRBV7-3, with D unclear. CDR3 size: 14 residues. V was pared by 6 bases and J by 6 bases, with 16 bases between. Germline loops: CDR1 SGHTA, CDR2 FQGTGA. CDR3: CASRLPADPDTQYF. For the CDR3, the DNA is TGTGCCAGCAGATTACCGGCAGACCCCGATACGCAGTATTTT.

This chain links TRBV7-2 with TRBJ1-1; tentative D call: TRBD1 (5 bases). V was pared by 8 bases and J by 7 bases, with 26 bases between. Germline V gene lookup returns CDR1 SGHTA and CDR2 FQGNSA. CDR3 length equals 16 residues. CDR3 sequence: CASGARGAASQGEAFF. CDR3 nucleotides: TGTGCCAGCGGGGCCCGGGGCGCAGCTTCGCAGGGTGAAGCTTTCTTT.

Points on this clonotype: One junction end does not reproduce the germline sequence, and a read error may be involved. This sequence joins TRBV9 and TRBJ2-6, with D perhaps matching TRBD2 (5 bases). Per the germline V gene, CDR1 is SGDLS and CDR2 is YYNGEE. The CDR3 runs to 16 residues. The CDR3 is CASSVGGSDGDNVLTF. For the CDR3, the DNA is TGTGCCAGCAGCGTAGGAGGTAGCGACGGGGACAACGTCCTGACTTTC.

This clonotype was seen only a few times. CDR3 sequence: CAITQGSTDTQYF. The CDR3 DNA reads as TGTGCCATCACCCAGGGCAGCACAGATACGCAGTATTTT. J is TRBJ2-3 and V is TRBV10-3; D is perhaps TRBD1 (5 bases). V was pared by 7 bases and J by 0 bases, with 8 bases between. This CDR3 is 13 amino acids long. Germline V lookup: CDR1 ENHRY, CDR2 SYGVKD.

This rearrangement joins TRBV2 to TRBJ2-7; D may be TRBD2 (5 bases). The germline CDR1 and CDR2 sequences are SNHLY and FYNNEI. The CDR3 contains 15 residues. V was cut by 8 bases and J by 13 bases, with 30 bases left in between. The CDR3 DNA reads as TGTGCCAGCGGGGAGCTAGAGCCCCTACTCTACGAGTTTTACTTC. Its protein product is CASGELEPLLYEFYF.

In this sample, this clonotype turned up once. V gene TRBV20-1 combines with J gene TRBJ2-1; a weak D match, TRBD2 (5 bases). Trimming took off 6 bases at V and 7 bases at J, with 19 bases between the two ends. Germline V gene sequence: CDR1 DFQATT, CDR2 SNEGSKA (reference sequence). The CDR3 consists of 14 residues. CDR3 in amino acids: CSASSCGPKNEQFF. CDR3 in DNA: TGCAGTGCCAGTAGTTGCGGGCCCAAGAATGAGCAGTTCTTC.

This chain links TRBV7-8 with TRBJ2-1, with 8 bases that match TRBD2. Trimming at V came to 3 bases and at J to 12 bases, leaving 16 bases not matched to a gene. This CDR3 has 16 amino acids. Germline values: CDR1 SGHVS, CDR2 FQNEAQ. The chain's CDR3 is CASSFAGGGIRDVQFF. The CDR3 DNA sequence: TGTGCCAGCAGCTTTGCGGGAGGTGGGATACGCGATGTGCAGTTCTTC.

This clonotype was counted between two and nine times. This chain joins TRBV7-9 and TRBJ2-3, with 7 bases fitting TRBD2. The CDR3 is 13 amino acids. Trimming took 8 bases from V and 2 from J; bases not matched to a gene: 4. Germline V gene data show CDR1 as SEHNR and CDR2 as FQNEAQ (reference sequence). The CDR3 DNA follows: TGTGCCAGCTCGCGGGGGACCACAGATACGCAGTATTTT. It is translated as CASSRGTTDTQYF.

This clonotype was counted ten times or more. The chain joins TRBV24-1 to TRBJ2-1; 7 bases fit TRBD1. In germline, CDR1 is KGHDR, CDR2 SFDVKD. CDR3 length equals 20 residues. V lost 1 base and J lost 6; bases outside the gene matches: 20. The CDR3 DNA is TGTGCCACCAGTGATTTAAGCACAGGGGACCCCCAGAATCCCATCAATGAGCAGTTCTTC. As protein: CATSDLSTGDPQNPINEQFF.

The chain is built from TRBV5-4 and TRBJ2-7; D not resolved. The CDR3 consists of 15 residues. Trimming removed 2 bases at V and 4 bases at J, with 16 bases between. CDR1 and CDR2 from the germline V gene are SGHNT and YYREEE (reference sequence). The CDR3 DNA follows: TGTGCCAGCAGCTTTACTACCGGCCTCGGGTACGAGCAGTACTTC. This sequence encodes CASSFTTGLGYEQYF.